The rows below give T cell receptor beta chains drawn from one sample of a study of shared clonotypes between healthy human individuals. TCRdb keeps only in-frame clones here, not all; method: immunoSEQ multiplex PCR. The repertoire consists of some 2.3 million clones, with over 90% occurring once and the leading ten covering 0.39%. Input material: naive CD4+ T cells from PBMCs. The source is a man younger than 35 in good health. Some clones in this sample may be carry-over from other donors' samples. Both conserved end residues are part of each CDR3. The D gene is left open where the match is weak. A row's size may be missing; if present it is once, few, many or a size class.

D gene: NA
V gene: TRBV11-2
J gene: TRBJ2-7
clone size: once
CDR3 protein: CASSLNLGVAGAYEQYF
CDR3 DNA: TGTGCCAGCAGCTTAAATCTGGGGGTGGCAGGAGCCTACGAGCAGTACTTC

D gene: TRBD1
V gene: TRBV7-8
J gene: TRBJ1-2
clone size: once
CDR3 protein: CASSEGQGRYGYTF
CDR3 DNA: TGTGCCAGCAGCGAGGGACAGGGTCGGTATGGCTACACCTTC

D gene: NA
V gene: TRBV7-8
J gene: TRBJ2-7
clone size: NA
CDR3 protein: CASSLVSDYRYEQYF
CDR3 DNA: TGTGCCAGCAGCTTAGTCTCAGACTATCGCTACGAGCAGTACTTC

D gene: NA
V gene: TRBV28
J gene: TRBJ2-7
clone size: NA
CDR3 protein: CASSFRPAYEQYF
CDR3 DNA: TGTGCCAGCAGTTTTAGGCCGGCCTACGAGCAGTACTTC

D gene: TRBD2
V gene: TRBV4-1
J gene: TRBJ2-7
clone size: NA
CDR3 protein: CASSQSRASGSYEQYF
CDR3 DNA: TGCGCCAGCAGCCAGTCAAGGGCTAGCGGCTCCTACGAGCAGTACTTC

D gene: NA
V gene: TRBV12-5
J gene: TRBJ2-6
clone size: NA
CDR3 protein: CAVRDERESGANVLTF
CDR3 DNA: TGTGCTGTGAGGGACGAGCGCGAGTCAGGGGCCAACGTCCTGACTTTC

D gene: NA
V gene: TRBV15
J gene: TRBJ2-1
clone size: NA
CDR3 protein: CATSGWGERPSPDEQFF
CDR3 DNA: TGTGCCACCAGCGGATGGGGAGAGAGACCTTCACCCGATGAGCAGTTCTTC

D gene: NA
V gene: TRBV7-2
J gene: TRBJ1-2
clone size: NA
CDR3 protein: CASSLSRVNYGYTF
CDR3 DNA: TGTGCCAGCAGCTTAAGCAGGGTGAACTATGGCTACACCTTC

D gene: NA
V gene: TRBV30
J gene: TRBJ1-5
clone size: NA
CDR3 protein: CAWSPPGTFHQPQHF
CDR3 DNA: TGTGCCTGGAGTCCCCCCGGGACATTCCATCAGCCCCAGCATTTT

D gene: NA
V gene: TRBV7-8
J gene: TRBJ2-7
clone size: NA
CDR3 protein: CASSTTAGTYEQYF
CDR3 DNA: TGTGCCAGCAGCACAACCGCAGGGACCTACGAGCAGTACTTC

D gene: NA
V gene: TRBV28
J gene: TRBJ2-1
clone size: NA
CDR3 protein: CASSSARGDYNEQFF
CDR3 DNA: TGTGCCAGCAGTTCGGCCCGCGGAGACTACAATGAGCAGTTCTTC

D gene: TRBD1
V gene: TRBV5-1
J gene: TRBJ1-2
clone size: few
CDR3 protein: CASSVQGADYGYTF
CDR3 DNA: TGCGCCAGCAGCGTACAGGGGGCGGACTATGGCTACACCTTC

D gene: NA
V gene: TRBV30
J gene: TRBJ2-7
clone size: NA
CDR3 protein: CAWSVLRVLSYEQYF
CDR3 DNA: TGTGCCTGGAGTGTCCTCAGGGTTCTATCCTACGAGCAGTACTTC

D gene: NA
V gene: TRBV7-8
J gene: TRBJ1-5
clone size: NA
CDR3 protein: CASNLYSNQPQHF
CDR3 DNA: TGTGCCAGCAATCTATATAGCAATCAGCCCCAGCATTTT

D gene: NA
V gene: TRBV5-5
J gene: TRBJ2-3
clone size: NA
CDR3 protein: CASSSFVSDTQYF
CDR3 DNA: TGTGCCAGCAGCTCCTTTGTGTCAGATACGCAGTATTTT

D gene: NA
V gene: TRBV5-6
J gene: TRBJ1-1
clone size: NA
CDR3 protein: CASSFRGSSDTEAFF
CDR3 DNA: TGTGCCAGCAGCTTTCGGGGAAGTAGCGACACTGAAGCTTTCTTT

D gene: NA
V gene: TRBV7-7
J gene: TRBJ2-6
clone size: NA
CDR3 protein: CASSLGGAGANVLTF
CDR3 DNA: TGTGCCAGCAGCTTAGGGGGGGCAGGGGCCAACGTCCTGACTTTC

D gene: NA
V gene: TRBV28
J gene: TRBJ2-3
clone size: NA
CDR3 protein: CASSPGTDTQYF
CDR3 DNA: TGTGCCAGCAGCCCAGGCACAGATACGCAGTATTTT

D gene: NA
V gene: TRBV7-9
J gene: TRBJ1-1
clone size: NA
CDR3 protein: CASSLMVVGGEAFF
CDR3 DNA: TGTGCCAGCAGCTTAATGGTAGTTGGCGGTGAAGCTTTCTTT

D gene: TRBD1
V gene: TRBV9
J gene: TRBJ2-2
clone size: NA
CDR3 protein: CASSPPGTGNTGELFF
CDR3 DNA: TGTGCCAGCAGCCCCCCGGGGACAGGGAACACCGGGGAGCTGTTTTTT

D gene: TRBD1
V gene: TRBV30
J gene: TRBJ2-7
clone size: NA
CDR3 protein: CAFSLDRGIYEQYF
CDR3 DNA: TGTGCCTTCAGTCTGGACAGGGGTATCTACGAGCAGTACTTC

D gene: NA
V gene: TRBV21-1
J gene: TRBJ2-7
clone size: NA
CDR3 protein: CASSRPELSYEQYF
CDR3 DNA: TGTGCCAGCAGCAGGCCAGAGCTATCCTACGAGCAGTACTTC

D gene: NA
V gene: TRBV27
J gene: TRBJ2-5
clone size: NA
CDR3 protein: CASSFGGAHSSGTQYF
CDR3 DNA: TGTGCCAGCAGTTTTGGGGGGGCCCATTCATCGGGGACCCAGTACTTC

D gene: NA
V gene: TRBV11-3
J gene: TRBJ2-1
clone size: NA
CDR3 protein: CASSAGRQYNEQFF
CDR3 DNA: TGTGCCAGCAGCGCCGGACGGCAATACAATGAGCAGTTCTTC

D gene: TRBD1
V gene: TRBV2
J gene: TRBJ2-7
clone size: NA
CDR3 protein: CASSETGGSSYEQYF
CDR3 DNA: TGTGCCAGCAGTGAAACAGGGGGAAGCTCCTACGAGCAGTACTTC

D gene: TRBD2
V gene: TRBV28
J gene: TRBJ2-1
clone size: NA
CDR3 protein: CASSYTSGRYNEQFF
CDR3 DNA: TGTGCCAGCAGTTACACTAGCGGGAGGTACAATGAGCAGTTCTTC

D gene: TRBD1
V gene: TRBV15
J gene: TRBJ1-3
clone size: NA
CDR3 protein: CATATGVGGNTIYF
CDR3 DNA: TGTGCCACAGCGACAGGGGTTGGAGGAAACACCATATATTTT

D gene: NA
V gene: TRBV2
J gene: TRBJ1-4
clone size: NA
CDR3 protein: CASRLLGTAGEKLFF
CDR3 DNA: TGTGCCAGCAGGCTCCTCGGGACCGCAGGTGAAAAACTGTTTTTT

D gene: TRBD1
V gene: TRBV23-1
J gene: TRBJ2-2
clone size: few
CDR3 protein: CASSRGTGDTGELFF
CDR3 DNA: TGCGCCAGCAGTCGGGGGACAGGGGACACCGGGGAGCTGTTTTTT